This T cell receptor (beta chain) emerged from a study of blood T cell repertoires in COVID-19. Study information: Some COVID-19 samples were acute and others convalescent; all came from the United States, Italy and Spain. T cells, B-cell-depleted T cells, or PBMCs supplied cDNA or gDNA.

Losses at the gene ends were 1 base for V and 1 base for J; bases not matched to a gene: 5. The V gene's germline CDR1 is SGHNT and CDR2 YYREEE (reference sequence). The CDR3 runs 15 residues. Study processing details: The authors estimated nucleated cell counts from reference gene primer amplification. The assay was immunoSEQ multiplex PCR, and TCRdb's table has in-frame clones only and misses some. Clonal size and the V and J genes are those of that table, whereas D and trimming came from the DNA. The sample contains fewer than 80,000 clones, roughly 92% of which appear only once. Sequenced sample: peripheral blood. This chain connects TRBV5-4 to TRBJ2-7; 7 bases match TRBD1. The source is a human donor in a cohort sampled during active COVID-19. CDR3 sequence: CASSLKGQRSYEQYF. CDR3 DNA: TGTGCCAGCAGCTTGAAGGGACAGCGATCCTACGAGCAGTACTTC.